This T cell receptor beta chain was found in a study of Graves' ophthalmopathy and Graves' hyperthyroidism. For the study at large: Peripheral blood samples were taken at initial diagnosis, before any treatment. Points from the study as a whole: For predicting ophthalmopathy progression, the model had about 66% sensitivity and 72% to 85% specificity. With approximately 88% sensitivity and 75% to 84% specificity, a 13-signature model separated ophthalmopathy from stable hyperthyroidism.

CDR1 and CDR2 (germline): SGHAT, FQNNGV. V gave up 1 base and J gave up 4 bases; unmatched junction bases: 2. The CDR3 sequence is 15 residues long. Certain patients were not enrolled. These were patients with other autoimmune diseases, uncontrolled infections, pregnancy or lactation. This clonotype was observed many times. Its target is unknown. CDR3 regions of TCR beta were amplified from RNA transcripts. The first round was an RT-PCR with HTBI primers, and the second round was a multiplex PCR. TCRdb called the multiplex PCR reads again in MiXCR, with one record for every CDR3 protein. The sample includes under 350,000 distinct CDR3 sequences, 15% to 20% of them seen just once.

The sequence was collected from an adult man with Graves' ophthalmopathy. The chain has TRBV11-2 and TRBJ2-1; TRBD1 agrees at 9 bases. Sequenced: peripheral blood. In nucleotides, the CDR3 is TGTGCCAGCAGCTTAGGACAGGGGGTGTACAATGAGCAGTTCTTC. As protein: CASSLGQGVYNEQFF.